One and the same sample provided the 18 T cell receptor beta chains below, sequenced in a study of T cell repertoires in cytomegalovirus infection (dated by TCRdb to the late 2010s). What the treatment or condition label conveys for this sample: in vitro stimulation with specific CMV peptide epitopes to enrich CMV-specific T cells. The reads were generated on an Illumina HiSeq 1500. In TCRdb, the public reads were trimmed at Q25 with fastp and aligned with MiXCR, with productive beta chains retained. For every CDR3 protein sequence, its rows merge into one entry that carries the most common genes and DNA. Recorded for this sample are some 100,000 distinct CDR3 sequences; 29% of them occurred a single time. The ten largest account for around 80% of the sample. The antigens of these receptors remain unknown. This sample comprised CD8+ T cells from cultured PBMCs, obtained from culture after CMV antigen stimulation. The receptor set was obtained from a human donor in good health (CMV status not recorded). Some clones in this sample may be carry-over from other donors' samples.

The rearrangement links TRBV12-3 or TRBV12-4 to TRBJ2-1, with 11 nucleotides matching TRBD2. J lost 4 bases, V lost 7 bases, and 6 bases had no gene match. The CDR3 runs to 15 residues. The CDR3 loop reads CASTPSGGLYNEQFF. The CDR3 DNA sequence: TGTGCCAGCACCCCTAGCGGGGGGTTATACAATGAGCAGTTCTTC.

V gene TRBV11-2 combines with J gene TRBJ2-5; the match to TRBD1 covers 9 bases. CDR3 length: 15 amino acids. Germline-derived CDR1 and CDR2 are SGHAT and FQNNGV. The V and J ends lost 3 bases and 3 bases, in that order; junction bases with no gene match: 5. CDR3 amino acids: CASSLRTGAEETQYF. Here the CDR3 DNA reads TGTGCCAGCAGCTTGAGGACAGGGGCAGAAGAGACCCAGTACTTC.

This clonotype was counted at least ten times. The chain recombines TRBV7-8 with TRBJ2-7; 7 nucleotides align to TRBD1. With V trimmed by 3 bases and J by 3 bases, 5 bases remained unmatched. The CDR3 loop spans 14 amino acids. Germline V gene sequence: CDR1 SGHVS, CDR2 FQNEAQ. In DNA form, the CDR3 reads TGTGCCAGCAGCTTGGGGACAGCCGACTACGAGCAGTACTTC. This encodes CASSLGTADYEQYF. Full variable domain (remainder filled in from reference TRBV7-8 and TRBJ2-7): GAGVSQSPRYKVAKRGQDVALRCDPISGHVSLFWYQQALGQGPEFLTYFQNEAQLDKSGLPSDRFFAERPEGSVSTLKIQRTQQEDSAVYLCASSLGTADYEQYFGPGTRLTVT.

The rearrangement uses TRBV2 and TRBJ2-7; weak D call: TRBD1 (6 bases). The CDR3 extends over 12 amino acids. Germline V lookup: CDR1 SNHLY, CDR2 FYNNEI. Between the trimmed V and J ends, which lost 8 bases and 5 bases, there was a span of 13 bases. The CDR3 nucleotides read TGTGCCAGCCACGGGACATCGGACGAGCAGTACTTC. Its translation: CASHGTSDEQYF.

This chain connects TRBV5-6 to TRBJ1-1; TRBD1 matches at 8 bases. The CDR3 loop spans 14 amino acids. Unmatched junction bases numbered 4, after V lost 3 bases and J lost 3 bases. CDR1 SGHDT and CDR2 YYEEEE come from the germline V gene. CDR3 nucleotide sequence: TGTGCCAGCAGCTATGACAGGGGAGACACTGAAGCTTTCTTT. As protein: CASSYDRGDTEAFF.

The chain joins TRBV6-2 or TRBV6-3 to TRBJ2-1, with a weak D call TRBD2 (6 bases). V was trimmed by 5 bases and J by 0 bases, leaving 14 bases between them. CDR1 MNHEY and CDR2 SVGEGT come from the germline V gene. The CDR3 covers 16 residues. CDR3 nucleotides: TGTGCCAGCAGTCGGGGTAGCGGAAGCTCCTACAATGAGCAGTTCTTC. Translation gives CASSRGSGSSYNEQFF.

This clonotype was picked up one time. The rearrangement joins TRBV19 to TRBJ1-2; unclear D gene. Germline CDR1 LNHDA, CDR2 SQIVND (reference sequence). V was trimmed by 3 bases and J by 7 bases, leaving 9 bases between them. The CDR3 sequence is 12 residues long. The CDR3 loop is CASSIGGSGYTF. The CDR3 bases are TGTGCCAGTAGTATTGGAGGGTCTGGCTACACCTTC.

This clonotype was seen a handful of times. V and J are TRBV19 and TRBJ2-6, with TRBD2 as a possible D gene (5 bases). The germline CDR1 and CDR2 sequences are LNHDA and SQIVND (reference sequence). CDR3 length equals 13 residues. V gave up 10 bases and J gave up 2 bases, with 9 bases separating them. CDR3 bases: TGTGCCATTGAGGAGGCTGGGGCCAACGTCCTGACTTTC. It codes for CAIEEAGANVLTF.

Here the CDR3 reads CATGVFNEQFF. CDR3 sequence (DNA): TGTGCCACCGGGGTTTTCAATGAGCAGTTCTTC. The V gene is TRBV24-1, the J gene TRBJ2-1; no clear D. The germline V and J ends were trimmed by 9 bases and 6 bases, with 8 bases remaining between them. The germline V gene encodes CDR1 KGHDR and CDR2 SFDVKD. This CDR3 has 11 residues.

V gene TRBV7-9 combines with J gene TRBJ1-3; possible D gene TRBD1, 5 bases. CDR1 and CDR2 (germline): SEHNR, FQNEAQ (reference sequence). V was clipped by 5 bases and J by 0 bases, with 20 bases between them. The CDR3 has 18 residues. This CDR3 is CASSPPGGPLTSGNTIYF. In DNA form, the CDR3 reads TGTGCCAGCAGCCCCCCTGGGGGACCGCTGACCTCTGGAAACACCATATATTTT. The full variable domain, rest sourced from reference TRBV7-9 and TRBJ1-3, is DTGVSQNPRHKITKRGQNVTFRCDPISEHNRLYWYRQTLGQGPEFLTYFQNEAQLEKSRLLSDRFSAERPKGSFSTLEIQRTEQGDSAMYLCASSPPGGPLTSGNTIYFGEGSWLTVV.

This clonotype has more than one count but fewer than ten. V is TRBV7-9 and J is TRBJ2-2; D may be TRBD1 (6 bases). The germline V and J ends were trimmed by 4 bases and 3 bases, with 12 bases remaining between them. This CDR3 is built from 15 residues. Germline V CDR1 and CDR2: SEHNR, FQNEAQ (reference sequence). The CDR3, as DNA: TGTGCCAGCAGCTCCAGCAGGGGATACACCGGGGAGCTGTTTTTT. This codes for CASSSSRGYTGELFF. The full variable domain, with the rest looked up from reference TRBV7-9 and TRBJ2-2, is DTGVSQNPRHKITKRGQNVTFRCDPISEHNRLYWYRQTLGQGPEFLTYFQNEAQLEKSRLLSDRFSAERPKGSFSTLEIQRTEQGDSAMYLCASSSSRGYTGELFFGEGSRLTVL.

The chain joins TRBV28 to TRBJ2-5; unclear D gene. The germline gives CDR1 MDHEN, CDR2 SYDVKM. CDR3 length: 16 amino acids. Trimming cost V 5 bases and J 0 bases, with 16 bases left between them. The CDR3 spells CASSLPRDGNQETQYF. CDR3 in DNA: TGTGCCAGCAGTCTACCTCGAGACGGAAACCAAGAGACCCAGTACTTC.

The sample holds a few counts of this clonotype. This chain connects TRBV2 to TRBJ2-7; 9 bases map to TRBD1. The CDR3 runs 14 residues. The V gene end was trimmed by 8 bases and the J gene end by 6 bases; junction bases not matched to a gene: 11. Per germline, CDR1 SNHLY and CDR2 FYNNEI. In DNA form, the CDR3 reads TGTGCCAGCCTTCCCGGGACAGGGTCTTTCGAGCAGTACTTC. Translated: CASLPGTGSFEQYF.

V and J are TRBV20-1 and TRBJ1-6; D is perhaps TRBD1 (6 bases). The CDR3 length is 15 residues. V gave up 0 bases and J gave up 7 bases, with 13 bases separating them. Per the germline V gene, CDR1 is DFQATT and CDR2 is SNEGSKA (reference sequence). The CDR3, as DNA: TGCAGTGCTAGAGATCCCACAGGGTGGAATTCACCCCTCCACTTT. This codes for CSARDPTGWNSPLHF.

The genes are TRBV19 and TRBJ2-1, with D unclear. There are 16 residues in the CDR3. Trimming removed 5 bases at V and 0 bases at J, with 14 bases between. Germline assignment: CDR1 LNHDA and CDR2 SQIVND (reference sequence). This chain's CDR3 is CASSALQINSYNEQFF. Here the CDR3 DNA reads TGTGCCAGTAGTGCCCTCCAGATTAACTCCTACAATGAGCAGTTCTTC.

This chain joins TRBV20-1 and TRBJ1-1; possible D gene TRBD1, 5 bases. V was shortened by 5 bases and J by 5 bases, with 12 bases between the two germline ends. Germline V gene lookup returns CDR1 DFQATT and CDR2 SNEGSKA (reference sequence). The CDR3 is made up of 12 amino acids. This chain's CDR3 is CSARLGGTEAFF. The CDR3 nucleotides are TGCAGTGCTCGCTTGGGGGGGACTGAAGCTTTCTTT.

This rearrangement joins TRBV19 to TRBJ2-7, with 8 bases aligning to TRBD1. J was trimmed by 2 bases and V by 10 bases; bases with no gene match: 16. Germline V gene data show CDR1 as LNHDA and CDR2 as SQIVND (reference sequence). This CDR3 has 16 amino acids. The CDR3 nucleotides read TGTGCCACTACTCCGGGACAGGTTTTGGGAGCCTACGAGCAGTACTTC. Translation: CATTPGQVLGAYEQYF.

The CDR3 nucleotides read TGTGCCAGTACCGTCCCGGGACTACCCCGGAATGAGCAGTTCTTC. As protein: CASTVPGLPRNEQFF. The chain joins TRBV19 to TRBJ2-1, with 7 bases aligning to TRBD2. Per germline, CDR1 LNHDA and CDR2 SQIVND (reference sequence). V lost 7 bases to trimming and J lost 7 bases; unmatched junction nucleotides: 13. The CDR3 totals 15 residues.